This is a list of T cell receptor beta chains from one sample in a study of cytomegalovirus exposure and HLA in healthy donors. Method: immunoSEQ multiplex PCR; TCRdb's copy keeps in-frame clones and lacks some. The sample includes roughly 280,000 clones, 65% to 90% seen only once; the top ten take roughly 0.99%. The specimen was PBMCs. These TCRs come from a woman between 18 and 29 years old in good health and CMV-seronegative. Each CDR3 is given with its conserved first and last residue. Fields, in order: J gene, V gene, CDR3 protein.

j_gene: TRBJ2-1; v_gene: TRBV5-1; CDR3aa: CASSGWSGSGFVGQFF
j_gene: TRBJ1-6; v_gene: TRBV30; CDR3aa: CAWEGLTNSPLHF
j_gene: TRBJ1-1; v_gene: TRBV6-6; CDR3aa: CASSGPDRENTEAFF
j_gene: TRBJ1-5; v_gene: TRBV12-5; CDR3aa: CASGLEPGLINQPQHF
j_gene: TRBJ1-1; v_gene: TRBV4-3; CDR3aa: CASSQEPGNTEAFF
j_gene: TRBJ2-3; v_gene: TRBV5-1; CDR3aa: CASSLGFSGTDTQYF
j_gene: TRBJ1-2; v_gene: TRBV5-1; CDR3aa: CASSLAGGTRLGYGYTF
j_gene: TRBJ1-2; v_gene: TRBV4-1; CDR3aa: CASSLGAEGSTRGYTF
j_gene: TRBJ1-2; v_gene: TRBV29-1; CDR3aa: CSASGQGGSDGYTF
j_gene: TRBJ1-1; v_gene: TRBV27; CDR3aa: CASSFNQGNTEAFF
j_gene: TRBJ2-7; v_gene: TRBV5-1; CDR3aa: CASSQRTSYEQYF
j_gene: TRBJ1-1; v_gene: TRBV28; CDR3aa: CASSSRRGPNTEAFF
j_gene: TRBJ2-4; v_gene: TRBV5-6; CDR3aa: CASSASVLAKNIQYF
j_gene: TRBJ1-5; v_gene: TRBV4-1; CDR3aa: CASSQDRTGNQPQHF
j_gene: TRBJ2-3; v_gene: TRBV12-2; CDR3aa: CASRLAHRTGLLSTDTQYF
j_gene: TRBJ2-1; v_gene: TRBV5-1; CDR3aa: CASSGLQGSDNEQFF
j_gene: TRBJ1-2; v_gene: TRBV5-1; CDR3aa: CASSPLGTGQTYGYTF
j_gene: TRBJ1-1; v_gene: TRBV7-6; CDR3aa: CASSSQGYTEAFF
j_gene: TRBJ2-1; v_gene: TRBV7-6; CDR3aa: CASSLAQGLAGGDEQFF
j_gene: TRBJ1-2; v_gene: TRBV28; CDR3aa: CASLWRSSNYGYTF
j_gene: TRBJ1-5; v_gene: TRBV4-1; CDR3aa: CASSQDEGQYNQPQHF
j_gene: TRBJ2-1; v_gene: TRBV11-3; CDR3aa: CASSLKGAGWSSYNEQFF
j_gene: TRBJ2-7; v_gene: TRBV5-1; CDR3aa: CASTGTSGYEQYF
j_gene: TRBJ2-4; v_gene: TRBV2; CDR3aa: CASSEALVAGWNIQYF
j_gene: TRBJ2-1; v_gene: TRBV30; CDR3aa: CAWREQGRGYNEQFF